This TCR beta chain was sequenced for a study of blood T cell repertoires in COVID-19. At the level of the study: There were acute and convalescent COVID-19 samples, and they came from the United States, Italy and Spain. Sources were T cells, B-cell-depleted T cells, or PBMCs; the material itself was cDNA or gDNA.

In the authors' workflow: It was from reference gene primer amplification that nucleated cell counts were estimated. This table comes from immunoSEQ multiplex PCR, and its TCRdb copy is limited to in-frame clones, with some not included. D and trimming come from the DNA, and the V and J calls and clone size come from that table. This table has a few hundred thousand clones, about three quarters appearing once. The CDR3 length is 14 residues. The V gene end was trimmed by 4 bases and the J gene end by 1 base; junction bases not matched to a gene: 2. Per the germline V gene, CDR1 is SGDLS and CDR2 is YYNGEE.

The sequence came from a woman aged 65 to 85 with acute or convalescent COVID-19. Sequenced input: peripheral blood. The chain recombines TRBV9 with TRBJ2-3; 8 bases fit TRBD2. The CDR3 is CASSLRGGTDTQYF. CDR3 DNA sequence: TGTGCCAGCAGCTTGCGGGGGGGCACAGATACGCAGTATTTT.